Given below is one T cell receptor beta chain in context. The antigen is not known. Germline CDR1 SGHRS, CDR2 YFSETQ. This CDR3 is built from 13 residues. J lost 5 bases, V lost 0 bases, and 1 base had no gene match. This sample was taken from a study of OX40 agonist ivuxolimab in advanced cancers. Study-wide context: While on treatment, patients had intravenous ivuxolimab at 0.01 to 10 mg/kg every 2 weeks. Checkpoint inhibitors had been given previously to 40% of patients. General study points: It was also the case that some nonresponders had low normalized T-cell clonal expansion. Researchers did not establish what antigens the expanded peripheral T cells target.

Repertoires were generated with immunoSEQ multiplex PCR, while TCRdb's copy carries only in-frame clones and drops some. The sample has about 67,000 clones, 65% to 85% seen once. The chain recombines TRBV5-1 with TRBJ1-1; 7 nucleotides align to TRBD1. This clonotype was obtained from an adult with an advanced solid tumor such as melanoma, head and neck, liver or kidney cancer. Sample: CD4+ or CD8+ T cells sorted from blood, taken in a trial of the OX40 agonist ivuxolimab. The CDR3 loop reads CASSLEGATEAFF. CDR3 in DNA: TGCGCCAGCAGCTTGGAGGGGGCGACTGAAGCTTTCTTT. Combining the CDR3 with reference TRBV5-1 and TRBJ1-1 gives the whole variable domain KAGVTQTPRYLIKTRGQQVTLSCSPISGHRSVSWYQQTPGQGLQFLFEYFSETQRNKGNFPGRFSGRQFSNSRSEMNVSTLELGDSALYLCASSLEGATEAFFGQGTRLTVV.